The sequence of this T cell receptor (beta chain) was determined in a study of sequential checkpoint blockade in melanoma. Generated by immunoSEQ multiplex PCR, the TCRdb table keeps only in-frame clones and is missing some. The table shows about 12,000 clones, with under 80% occurring only once. Indicated treatment: randomized to nivolumab then ipilimumab (arm A) or the reverse (arm B). Live CD3+CD8+ CD19− CD56− cells were sorted from PBMCs. In germline, CDR1 is LNHNV, CDR2 YYDKDF (reference sequence). The V and J ends lost 4 bases and 0 bases, in that order; junction bases with no gene match: 3. The CDR3 runs 15 residues.

The sequences come from CD8+ T cells sorted from blood (inferred from file names), collected from a patient given nivolumab and ipilimumab in sequence. The chain has TRBV15 and TRBJ1-5, with 7 nucleotides matching TRBD1. This clonotype was sampled from a human donor with melanoma. The CDR3 DNA reads as TGTGCCACCAGCACGGACAGGAATAGCAATCAGCCCCAGCATTTT. Translated, it gives CATSTDRNSNQPQHF.